Included here is one T cell receptor beta chain sequence, with context. Antigen: not known. Trimming left V 8 bases short and J 5 bases short, with 7 bases between. Germline V CDR1 and CDR2: LNHDA, SQIVND (reference sequence). This CDR3 is built from 11 residues. The data originate from a study of cytomegalovirus exposure and HLA in healthy donors. Regarding the study as a whole: When a later analysis was performed, an Asian-associated ancestry cluster reportedly had fewer N-insertions than the roughly 640-donor mean.

The PCR made use of 60 Vbeta and 13 Jbeta primers. TCRdb's table, derived via immunoSEQ multiplex PCR, lists solely in-frame clones and lacks some. This table has under 55,000 clones, around 72% appearing once. The chain combines TRBV19 with TRBJ1-5; perhaps TRBD1 as D (5 bases). The receptor was derived from a woman aged 25 to 39 in good health and CMV-seronegative. The sequenced sample consisted of PBMCs. In DNA, the CDR3 is TGTGCCAGTGGGGGGGATCAGCCCCAGCATTTT. This translates into CASGGDQPQHF.